This TCR beta chain was recovered during a study of cytomegalovirus exposure and HLA in healthy donors. Overall study: An early release of data contained about 85 million unique TCRs, which came from HLA-typed donors.

The PCR employed 60 Vbeta primers together with 13 Jbeta primers. This table comes from immunoSEQ multiplex PCR, and its TCRdb copy is limited to in-frame clones, with some not included. Its table records just over 150,000 clones. Trimming at V came to 5 bases and at J to 9 bases, leaving 3 bases not matched to a gene. The CDR3 contains 13 residues. Germline CDR1 LNHNV, CDR2 YYDKDF (reference sequence). The sequenced sample was PBMCs. This receptor was taken from a woman aged 55-70 years in good health and CMV-seronegative. This rearrangement joins TRBV15 to TRBJ1-6, with TRBD1 matching 8 bases. CDR3 region: CATSRDRGSPLHF. CDR3 nucleotides: TGTGCCACCAGCCGTGACAGGGGTTCACCCCTCCACTTT.